This T cell receptor (beta chain) was recorded in a study of cytomegalovirus exposure and HLA in healthy donors (dated by TCRdb to the late 2010s). A note on the overall study: According to an earlier analysis of 587 of the donors, 200 million or so T cells yielded 90 million to 140 million unique TCR beta sequences and more than 250 Gb of sequence data. Across some 400 genotyped donors of the cohort, an average of approximately 240,000 unique TCR beta nucleotide sequences per donor were sequenced, and 15% to 20% of those sequences were non-productive. A later genetic analysis used genome-wide SNP genotypes for about three fifths of the 666 donors, treating that subset as a discovery cohort. High-throughput TCR immunosequencing, statistical association of individual TCRs with disease status, and machine learning were combined to predict cytomegalovirus infection status. The study aimed to test whether cataloging public T cell receptors could reveal signatures of past pathogen exposure. Because of strong linkage in the cohort, roughly five DR-DQ haplotypes were treated as single units for association and clustering. A separate validation cohort of approximately 120 different subjects was used in addition to the roughly 720-subject first cohort. To decide whether each TCR beta V gene segment behaved as functional or pseudogenic, an earlier analysis of some 600 of the donors relied on high-throughput TCR beta sequencing. All discovery cohort repertoires had been generated using a single sequencing platform. A later analysis re-analyzed previously published TCR beta repertoires from 666 donors and added high-resolution HLA genotyping to study TCR occurrence patterns. Donor age, sex, ethnicity and CMV serostatus were compiled alongside the repertoire data. An early release that covered about 600 HLA-typed donors contained approximately 290 gigabases of sequencing data and tens of millions of unique TCR sequences. The number of donors typed differed by locus, with roughly 629-640 for A, B, C, DRB1 and DQB1, 522 for DQA1, approximately 570 for DPA1, and some 450 for DPB1. Using immunosequencing, the study profiled T cell repertoires from around 670 subjects and related those repertoires to cytomegalovirus serostatus. HLA typing covered class I and class II loci at four-digit resolution. In the later analysis, no new phenotypic data were used to find candidate immune exposures; instead, reliance was placed on TCR beta sequences and their occurrence across donors. Of the roughly 400 genotyped donors, roughly 85% fell in the genetic ancestry cluster associated with self-reported Caucasian donors.

The study at large found these results: The cohort was sequenced for TCR beta chains only, and without alpha or paired-chain data the features that could be detected were limited. According to a later analysis, most CMV-associated TCR beta chains appeared to be HLA-restricted, and the HLA associations seemed to be driven largely by CMV exposure. Three of the identified cytomegalovirus-associated TCR beta chains were confirmed in vitro to be specific for cytomegalovirus antigens. The 87-base-pair reads could not distinguish some IMGT-functional V segments, including TRBV6-2 and TRBV6-3, so those segments were excluded. CMV serostatus was the only immune exposure information available for the cohort. A later analysis found that HLA-associated TCR beta chains were more clonally expanded and had lower generation probabilities than equally common non-associated chains. In a later genetic analysis, a missense DCLRE1C variant was associated with V-gene and J-gene trimming of TCR beta chains, and the association was replicated in an independent cohort. Assigning TCR associations to individual alleles was difficult when HLA alleles, especially DR and DQ, strongly co-occurred. Most TCR sequences were observed very rarely across donors, whereas some public TCRs were present in many individuals. Broadly in line with IMGT annotations, most TCR beta V segments showed up in productive rearrangements about 90% or about 30% of the time in an earlier analysis of approximately 640 of the donors. Correlated functional status among segregating V segments might reflect linkage disequilibrium, but an unknown experimental factor could not be ruled out. A further reported finding was that TCR beta sequences accurately predicted the HLA-A and HLA-B alleles for most subjects in the first cohort. In a later analysis, 15,000 to 20,000 TCR beta sequences were associated with specific HLA alleles at a false discovery rate of 0.05. Presence/absence analyses assumed roughly uniform sequencing depth across donors, an assumption that may not hold. The authors suggested that the approach could potentially be extended to other disease states and immunological phenotypes. A later genetic analysis reported fewer N-insertions in productive TCRs among donors in an Asian-associated ancestry cluster than the roughly 700-donor mean. The study gave a list of some 150 TCR beta chains associated with cytomegalovirus. A cluster of highly shared sequence variants was judged likely to represent a technical artifact of the sequencing pipeline. Cytomegalovirus status was reported to be diagnosed by the classifier with high specificity and sensitivity in both the original and validation cohorts. According to a later analysis, parvovirus B19, influenza, CMV and Epstein-Barr virus appeared linked to several top co-occurrence clusters. In a later analysis, the rate of TCR association differed among HLA loci, with DRB1 alleles having the most associated TCRs and HLA-C alleles having the fewest. Because HLA typing was missing for some donors at each locus, association tests included only the typed subset. Over 15 rarely observed V segments, including chromosome 9 orphons, were excluded from the earlier analysis of several hundred of the donors because counts were too low.

Library construction relied on the immunoSEQ multiplex PCR assay. The multiplex PCR relied on a mix of 60 forward primers for TCR Vbeta segments and 13 reverse primers for TCR Jbeta segments. The CDR3 region of rearranged TCR beta genes was amplified from genomic DNA with a multiplex PCR assay. Amplified TCR beta libraries were sequenced as 87-base-pair reads on the Illumina HiSeq System. Processing in the source paper ran as follows. A later analysis counted about 80 million unique TCR beta chains across the 500 to 850 repertoires, and some 11 million of these chains were shared by at least two donors. A nearest-neighbor algorithm error-corrected the raw reads and collapsed the reads into unique sequences, merging closely related sequences to remove PCR and sequencing errors. V, D and J gene segments were assigned by aligning CDR3 sequences to IMGT reference sequences. For a sequence to be retained, a match of at least six nucleotides to both a V gene segment and a J gene segment was required. A rearrangement was called productive if the CDR3 had no stop codons and remained in frame with V and J, and every other rearrangement was called non-productive. CDR3 was defined by IMGT convention, running from the second conserved V-encoded cysteine to the conserved J-encoded phenylalanine. Sequences without an unambiguous match to a single V gene segment were excluded from the earlier analysis of almost 600 of the donors. An earlier analysis of 587 of the donors classified V segments as functional when productive rearrangements were above 56.7% and as segregating when the standard deviation between donors was above 5%. A statistical classification framework was built for diagnosing cytomegalovirus status from the catalog of TCR beta chain sequences. In a later analysis, TCR nucleotide sequences were compared against IMGT/GENE-DB human TR gene sequences so that V and J genes could be assigned. A later analysis assigned CDR3 sequences and most-parsimonious VDJ recombination scenarios with the TCRdist pipeline. In a later analysis, each TCR beta chain was defined by its CDR3 amino acid sequence together with its V-gene family, and reads lacking a unique V-gene family were excluded. A later analysis removed 592 highly shared, low-generation-probability nucleotide sequences to deal with suspected cross-contamination and a sequencing artifact. For each public chain, a later analysis derived a clonal expansion index from normalized ranks of inferred template counts within each repertoire. In a later analysis, generation probabilities were computed using a VDJ recombination model fitted to out-of-frame rearrangements, and the results were checked against IGoR. A later analysis scored TCR-TCR, TCR-HLA and TCR-CMV co-occurrence with hypergeometric tests, applying a repertoire-size bias correction to TCR pairs. In a later analysis, false discovery rates were estimated by permuting HLA or CMV assignments 20 times. In a later analysis, co-occurring TCRs were grouped with DBSCAN, and TCRdist sequence similarity was added when clustering was performed within HLA-allele-positive subsets. Co-occurrence clustering excluded repertoires with fewer than 30,000 or more than 120,000 public chains, plus five with anomalous nucleotide sharing. Drawn from immuneACCESS, this table holds only the in-frame rearrangements with V and J called that TCRdb kept. Clones are partly lost; checked studies trace under half to an unresolved V gene and leave the rest unexplained. V and J calls plus clone size are reproduced from that table; the DNA served to infer D and trimming. Across this sample there are about 120,000 clones, with approximately 80% seen only once. About 5% of the sample comes from the top ten.

The CDR3, from cysteine to phenylalanine, totals 17 residues. Left in the record is the CDR3 DNA by itself, 51 bases read in frame from the first base. CDR1 and CDR2 are drawn from the germline V gene: SGHTA, FQGNSA. At the junction V is shortened by 1 base and J by 0 bases; bases outside the gene matches: 7. Turning to this clone: The target of this receptor is not known. Per-base quality was not reported, and no clone a single base away is much larger than it.

The cohort was made up of approximately 670 healthy bone marrow donors. Cohort members were all nominally healthy when sampled, although unrecorded immune exposures were likely present. The donor tested CMV seropositive and was one of the 289 seropositive cohort members. A peripheral blood sample was provided by each donor, and peripheral blood mononuclear cells were used for TCR beta sequencing. Genomic DNA was extracted from the blood cell samples with the Qiagen DNeasy Blood Extraction Kit. This chain joins TRBV7-2 to TRBJ1-2; 8 bases in the junction line up with TRBD1. The TCR comes from a man aged 45-65 years in good health and CMV-seropositive. Sample: PBMCs. The CDR3 reads as follows: CASSLGSGQGANYGYTF. The sequenced DNA is TGTGCCAGCAGCTTAGGATCCGGACAGGGAGCTAACTATGGCTACACCTTC.